This TCR beta chain was profiled in a study of PD-L1 blockade in urothelial cancer. Only in-frame clones appear in the TCRdb table, and some are missing; sequencing was by immunoSEQ multiplex PCR. This sample carries about 56,000 clones, 65% to 90% of them seen once, and the ten largest clones take around 16%. Germline-derived CDR1 and CDR2 are LGHNT and FRNRAP. Trimming removed 0 bases from V and 8 bases from J, with 7 bases in between. CDR3 size: 12 residues. Time point reported: pretreatment peripheral blood. The source was PBMCs, collected around atezolizumab (anti-PD-L1) treatment. This receptor was taken from a man between 70 and 80 years old with urothelial cancer. The rearrangement links TRBV12-5 to TRBJ1-1; a weak D match, TRBD1 (6 bases). CDR3 protein: CASGLVGTEAFF. The CDR3 DNA follows: TGTGCTAGTGGTTTGGTAGGGACAGAAGCTTTCTTT.